This TCR beta chain originates from a study of shared clonotypes between healthy human individuals. The CDR3 is made up of 13 amino acids. Germline V lookup: CDR1 SGHKS, CDR2 YYEKEE (reference sequence). The junction had 10 bases not matched to a gene; V was cut back by 4 bases and J by 12 bases. Points on this clone: Its antigen is still unknown.

Here immunoSEQ multiplex PCR was the method, and the copy in TCRdb shows in-frame clones only, minus some. The repertoire holds about 320,000 clones, with roughly 84% as singletons. Study-wide results and caveats: When compared with the clonotypes that were shared by all four sorted-subset donors, the non-shared clonotypes turned out to have lower generation probabilities. The rarefaction results pointed to incomplete sorted-subset sequencing despite large depth.

This sequence was found in a man aged 18 to 29 in good health. The chain links TRBV5-5 to TRBJ2-7; 10 bases line up with TRBD2. The material sequenced was memory CD8+ T cells sorted from blood. The subset was: CD45RO+ cells pooled with CCR7-negative TemRA cells. CDR3 loop: CASSGMTSGFRYF. CDR3 in DNA: TGTGCCAGCAGCGGGATGACTAGCGGGTTTCGGTACTTC.